This passage covers 14 T cell receptor beta chains from one sample sequenced in a study of blood T cell repertoires in COVID-19. The method was immunoSEQ multiplex PCR; TCRdb's version includes in-frame clones alone and lacks a portion of them. This repertoire shows around 200,000 clones, about nine tenths found once; its top ten account for roughly 1.2%. The specimen was PBMCs or T cells enriched from blood (not recorded which). The receptors shown here come from a man aged 25 to 45 who had recovered from COVID-19.

This clone was observed a handful of times. For the CDR3, the DNA is TGTGCCAGCAGCCCCCCGGGACTAGGTGCCAATGAGCAGTTCTTC. This encodes CASSPPGLGANEQFF. The chain recombines TRBV5-4 with TRBJ2-1, with 8 bases fitting TRBD2. Germline V gene data show CDR1 as SGHNT and CDR2 as YYREEE (reference sequence). V was clipped by 4 bases and J by 6 bases; unmatched bases: 9. The CDR3 runs to 15 residues.

This chain joins TRBV9 and TRBJ2-7, with D possibly being TRBD2 (5 bases). Trimming removed 0 bases from V and 6 bases from J, with 13 bases in between. The CDR3 loop spans 14 amino acids. Per germline, CDR1 SGDLS and CDR2 YYNGEE. CDR3 loop: CASSVATGFREQYF. DNA of the CDR3: TGTGCCAGCAGCGTAGCTACGGGGTTCCGCGAGCAGTACTTC. The full variable domain, in which reference TRBV9 and TRBJ2-7 provide the parts outside the CDR3, is DSGVTQTPKHLITATGQRVTLRCSPRSGDLSVYWYQQSLDQGLQFLIQYYNGEERAKGNILERFSAQQFPDLHSELNLSSLELGDSALYFCASSVATGFREQYFGPGTRLTVT.

The V gene is TRBV7-9, the J gene TRBJ1-1, with D possibly being TRBD1 (5 bases). Trimming removed 3 bases from V and 6 bases from J, with 11 bases in between. CDR3 length equals 13 residues. CDR1 SEHNR and CDR2 FQNEAQ come from the germline V gene (reference sequence). The CDR3 spells CASSFPGRAEAFF. The CDR3 region has the DNA TGTGCCAGCAGCTTCCCAGGGAGGGCTGAAGCTTTCTTT.

The chain combines TRBV18 with TRBJ2-1; TRBD1 is a possible D gene (5 bases). The CDR3 sequence is 15 residues long. The germline V gene encodes CDR1 KGHSH and CDR2 LQKENI. V gave up 1 base and J gave up 2 bases, with 9 bases separating them. CDR3 bases: TGTGCCAGCTCACCACAGGGGCCAACCTACAATGAGCAGTTCTTC. This gives the protein CASSPQGPTYNEQFF.

The V and J genes are TRBV9 and TRBJ2-1; TRBD2 matches 11 bases. The V segment lost 0 bases and the J segment 7 bases; nucleotides outside the gene matches: 18. Germline assignment: CDR1 SGDLS and CDR2 YYNGEE. The CDR3 is made up of 20 amino acids. CDR3 sequence reads: CASSVAGGLLLAGVVNEQFF. CDR3 DNA sequence: TGTGCCAGCAGCGTAGCAGGGGGTCTTTTACTAGCGGGAGTAGTTAATGAGCAGTTCTTC.

In its sample, this clone was seen once. The chain joins TRBV25-1 to TRBJ2-7; no clear D gene. The CDR3 runs to 14 residues. Germline-derived CDR1 and CDR2 are MGHDK and SYGVNS. V lost 1 base to trimming and J lost 0 bases, with 7 bases between them. The chain's CDR3 is CASSESLSSYEQYF. The CDR3 nucleotides are TGTGCCAGCAGTGAATCCCTCAGCTCCTACGAGCAGTACTTC.

The rearrangement joins TRBV10-2 to TRBJ2-5; 11 bases are a match to TRBD2. The V gene end was trimmed by 2 bases and the J gene end by 13 bases; junction bases not matched to a gene: 9. The CDR3 is 14 amino acids. CDR1 WSHSY and CDR2 SAAADI come from the germline V gene. DNA of the CDR3: TGCGCCAGCAGTGAGGCATTGACTAGCGGGAACTTGTACTTC. It translates to CASSEALTSGNLYF.

This chain connects TRBV28 to TRBJ2-7, with D maybe TRBD2 (5 bases). Trimming cost V 7 bases and J 6 bases, with 16 bases left between them. Germline V lookup: CDR1 MDHEN, CDR2 SYDVKM. The CDR3 extends over 13 amino acids. The CDR3 region is CASNPRGLGEQYF. The CDR3 DNA sequence: TGTGCCAGCAATCCTCGGGGTCTGGGCGAGCAGTACTTC.

This chain links TRBV9 with TRBJ1-2; D is undetermined. From germline, CDR1 is SGDLS and CDR2 YYNGEE. The CDR3 runs to 15 residues. Trimming took off 0 bases at V and 4 bases at J, with 13 bases between the two ends. The CDR3 is CASSVGIGGGYGYTF. The CDR3 coding sequence is TGTGCCAGCAGCGTAGGGATCGGCGGAGGCTATGGCTACACCTTC.

V gene TRBV2 combines with J gene TRBJ2-3; 14 bases align to TRBD2. V dropped 8 bases and J dropped 2; count of bases not matched to a gene: 12. This CDR3 is built from 18 residues. Germline V gene data show CDR1 as SNHLY and CDR2 as FYNNEI. The CDR3 loop is CASVGLAGVWGFTDTQYF. The CDR3 bases are TGTGCCAGCGTGGGACTAGCGGGAGTCTGGGGCTTCACAGATACGCAGTATTTT.

In regard to this clone: An end of the junction differs from the germline gene, which may be a read error. This sequence joins TRBV12-3 or TRBV12-4 and TRBJ2-7; 11 nucleotides agree with TRBD2. There are 12 residues in the CDR3. CDR3 loop: CASSKGLAAFDF. CDR3 nucleotides: TGTGCCAGCAGTAAGGGACTAGCGGCTTTCGACTTC.

The genes are TRBV5-4 and TRBJ2-2, with D possibly matching TRBD1 (6 bases). The germline V gene encodes CDR1 SGHNT and CDR2 YYREEE (reference sequence). V gave up 3 bases and J gave up 1 base, with 7 bases separating them. This CDR3 has 14 residues. CDR3 nucleotide sequence: TGTGCCAGCAGCTCGGGACAGAACACCGGGGAGCTGTTTTTT. Translating gives CASSSGQNTGELFF.

V and J are TRBV10-3 and TRBJ2-7, with 9 bases lining up with TRBD1. V gave up 5 bases and J gave up 7 bases; unmatched junction bases: 12. Germline loops: CDR1 ENHRY, CDR2 SYGVKD. This CDR3 spans 15 amino acids. The CDR3 DNA is TGTGCCATCAGTTCCGAAAAGACAGGGGGGAATGAGCAGTACTTC. As protein: CAISSEKTGGNEQYF.

V usage is TRBV4-1 and J usage is TRBJ2-7; TRBD1 matches at 10 bases. With V trimmed by 3 bases and J by 4 bases, 3 bases remained unmatched. Germline CDR1 reads MGHRA; CDR2 reads YSYEKL. The CDR3 has 14 residues. This CDR3 is CASSHPGQGYEQYF. The CDR3 DNA sequence: TGCGCCAGCAGCCACCCGGGACAGGGGTACGAGCAGTACTTC.